The 32 T cell receptor beta chains in this list originate from one sample, sequenced in a study of naive CD8 T cells in extremely preterm neonates. Some clones are missing from TCRdb's copy, which holds only in-frame ones; the method was immunoSEQ multiplex PCR. The top ten clones hold less than 0.9% of a sample with about 5,500 clones, around 97% of them seen once. The sequencing input was naive CD8+ T cells from blood. These receptor sequences come from a human donor in good health.

The chain joins TRBV2 to TRBJ1-1; tentatively, D is TRBD1 (6 bases). The CDR3 is 13 amino acids. Trimming removed 6 bases at V and 5 bases at J, with 13 bases between. Germline V CDR1 and CDR2: SNHLY, FYNNEI. In DNA, the CDR3 is TGTGCCAGCAGGGAAACAGGGTCGACTGAAGCTTTCTTT. It is translated as CASRETGSTEAFF.

The chain links TRBV10-3 to TRBJ1-2; D unresolved. The V gene's germline CDR1 is ENHRY and CDR2 SYGVKD. This CDR3 has 14 amino acids. The ends were cut back, 5 bases at V and 3 bases at J, with 13 bases in the middle. CDR3 protein: CAISLGGEYYGYTF. The DNA of the CDR3 is TGTGCCATCAGTCTAGGTGGGGAGTACTATGGCTACACCTTC.

V gene TRBV28 combines with J gene TRBJ2-5; 7 bases fit TRBD2. The J segment lost 2 bases and the V segment lost 6 bases, leaving 3 bases of the junction unmatched. The length of the CDR3 is 13 residues. Germline V gives CDR1 MDHEN, CDR2 SYDVKM. CDR3: CASRLSGQETQYF. In nucleotides, the CDR3 is TGTGCCAGCAGACTTAGCGGGCAAGAGACCCAGTACTTC.

V and J are TRBV9 and TRBJ2-5; TRBD2 matches at 11 bases. The trim removed 2 bases at V and 4 bases at J, leaving 4 bases unmatched. The CDR3 spans 15 residues. CDR1 and CDR2 from the germline V gene are SGDLS and YYNGEE. The CDR3 region has the DNA TGTGCCAGCAGCGTTTTTAGCGGGGGGGGAGAGACCCAGTACTTC. It translates to CASSVFSGGGETQYF.

The chain uses TRBV4-3 and TRBJ1-5; weak D call: TRBD1 (6 bases). This CDR3 has 15 amino acids. From germline, CDR1 is LGHNA and CDR2 YSLEER. V was clipped by 3 bases and J by 3 bases, with 12 bases between them. The CDR3 DNA reads TGCGCCAGCAGCCAGGTAACAGGGATCAATCAGCCCCAGCATTTT. Translation: CASSQVTGINQPQHF.

This chain's CDR3 is CASSLGTGWQPQHF. The CDR3 region has the DNA TGTGCCAGCAGCTTAGGGACAGGGTGGCAGCCCCAGCATTTT. The chain carries TRBV7-9 and TRBJ1-5; 8 positions match TRBD1. Germline CDR1 reads SEHNR; CDR2 reads FQNEAQ (reference sequence). The CDR3 sequence is 14 residues long. J was trimmed by 7 bases and V by 1 base; bases with no gene match: 3.

In its sample, this clone was seen once. The chain combines TRBV9 with TRBJ1-6, with D maybe TRBD1 (6 bases). CDR1 and CDR2 (germline): SGDLS, YYNGEE. The CDR3 is 16 amino acids. V shed 3 bases and J shed 10 bases, with 20 bases lying between them. CDR3 in amino acids: CASSAHRVWGWSPLHF. DNA of the CDR3: TGTGCCAGCAGCGCCCACAGGGTGTGGGGTTGGTCACCCCTCCACTTT.

The chain links TRBV7-2 to TRBJ2-3; a possible D gene is TRBD1 (5 bases). Trimming took off 1 base at V and 4 bases at J, with 9 bases between the two ends. The germline CDR1 and CDR2 sequences are SGHTA and FQGNSA. The CDR3 consists of 14 residues. In DNA, the CDR3 is TGTGCCAGCAGCTTAGGCAGGGCTGCAGATACGCAGTATTTT. Translation gives CASSLGRAADTQYF. Full variable domain (outside the CDR3, taken from reference TRBV7-2 and TRBJ2-3): GAGVSQSPSNKVTEKGKDVELRCDPISGHTALYWYRQSLGQGLEFLIYFQGNSAPDKSGLPSDRFSAERTGGSVSTLTIQRTQQEDSAVYLCASSLGRAADTQYFGPGTRLTVL.

This sequence joins TRBV9 and TRBJ2-3, with D perhaps matching TRBD1 (6 bases). CDR3 size: 13 residues. The V gene lost 0 bases and the J gene lost 9 bases, with 11 bases spanning the gap. Germline CDR1 SGDLS, CDR2 YYNGEE. Here the CDR3 reads CASSVDDRTTQYF. The CDR3 DNA reads TGTGCCAGCAGCGTAGACGACAGGACCACGCAGTATTTT.

This chain links TRBV6-5 with TRBJ2-7; TRBD1 agrees at 11 bases. CDR3 size: 13 residues. Germline CDR1 and CDR2: MNHEY and SVGAGI. Trimming cost V 5 bases and J 10 bases; bases outside gene matches: 7. CDR3 DNA sequence: TGTGCCAGCAGTGCGGGACAGGGGGTCGAACAGTACGTC. It codes for CASSAGQGVEQYV.

J is TRBJ1-1 and V is TRBV9, with D possibly TRBD1 on 6 matching bases. The CDR3 has 15 residues. Germline V gene lookup returns CDR1 SGDLS and CDR2 YYNGEE. Between the trimmed V and J ends, which lost 4 bases and 4 bases, there was a span of 17 bases. DNA of the CDR3: TGTGCCAGCAGCCCCCCAACAGGGTGGAGCACTGAAGCTTTCTTT. Amino acid sequence: CASSPPTGWSTEAFF.

The chain is built from TRBV7-8 and TRBJ1-6; D remains ambiguous. CDR3 size: 18 residues. V was cut by 4 bases and J by 5 bases, with 21 bases left in between. Germline V gene lookup returns CDR1 SGHVS and CDR2 FQNEAQ. In DNA form, the CDR3 reads TGTGCCAGCAGCTACGGAGGGCTCCCCTTTGGACATAATTCACCCCTCCACTTT. Its translation: CASSYGGLPFGHNSPLHF. Combining the CDR3 with reference TRBV7-8 and TRBJ1-6 gives the whole variable domain GAGVSQSPRYKVAKRGQDVALRCDPISGHVSLFWYQQALGQGPEFLTYFQNEAQLDKSGLPSDRFFAERPEGSVSTLKIQRTQQEDSAVYLCASSYGGLPFGHNSPLHFGNGTRLTVT.

The V and J genes are TRBV27 and TRBJ1-2; tentative D call: TRBD1 (6 bases). Per germline, CDR1 MNHEY and CDR2 SMNVEV (reference sequence). The CDR3 extends over 16 amino acids. Trimming pared 3 bases from V and 2 bases from J, leaving 16 bases between. The CDR3 nucleotides read TGTGCCAGCAGTTTTTCGGCAGGGGCGCTAAACTATGGCTACACCTTC. It yields the protein CASSFSAGALNYGYTF.

V gene TRBV4-1 combines with J gene TRBJ2-5; 11 bases are shared with TRBD2. V trimming: 1 base; J trimming: 2 bases; junction bases outside the gene matches: 3. The germline gives CDR1 MGHRA, CDR2 YSYEKL. This CDR3 is 16 amino acids long. The DNA of the CDR3 is TGCGCCAGCAGCCAAGCGGGACTAGCGGATCAAGAGACCCAGTACTTC. The encoded protein is CASSQAGLADQETQYF.

The rearrangement links TRBV2 to TRBJ2-2, with a weak D call TRBD1 (6 bases). The length of the CDR3 is 12 residues. Per the germline V gene, CDR1 is SNHLY and CDR2 is FYNNEI. With 10 bases removed from V and 6 bases from J, the gap between germline ends came to 12 bases. The CDR3 DNA follows: TGTGCCATACAGGGAGAGGCCGGGGAGCTGTTTTTT. It specifies CAIQGEAGELFF.

This clone appeared a single time. The rearrangement joins TRBV7-6 to TRBJ2-1; D unclear. V shed 4 bases and J shed 3 bases, with 13 bases lying between them. This CDR3 has 15 residues. Per germline, CDR1 SGHVS and CDR2 FNYEAQ. CDR3: CASSSSPELYNEQFF. The CDR3 coding sequence is TGTGCCAGCAGCTCATCCCCTGAACTCTACAATGAGCAGTTCTTC. The full variable domain, in which reference TRBV7-6 and TRBJ2-1 provide the parts outside the CDR3, is GAGVSQSPRYKVTKRGQDVALRCDPISGHVSLYWYRQALGQGPEFLTYFNYEAQQDKSGLPNDRFSAERPEGSISTLTIQRTEQRDSAMYRCASSSSPELYNEQFFGPGTRLTVL.

The V gene is TRBV7-9, the J gene TRBJ2-1; 10 nucleotides agree with TRBD1. V trimming: 5 bases; J trimming: 1 base; junction bases outside the gene matches: 5. Germline CDR1 is SEHNR and CDR2 is FQNEAQ (reference sequence). The CDR3 consists of 16 residues. CDR3 in amino acids: CASSPRDRGSYNEQFF. DNA for the CDR3: TGTGCCAGCAGCCCCCGGGACAGGGGATCCTACAATGAGCAGTTCTTC.

CDR3 DNA: TGTGCCAGCAGCTCGGGGGGGGCGGACTATGGCTACACCTTC. Its translation is CASSSGGADYGYTF. The J gene is TRBJ1-2, the V gene TRBV13; D might be TRBD1 (6 bases). Germline CDR1 is PRHDT and CDR2 is FYEKMQ (reference sequence). CDR3 length: 14 residues. Trimming cost V 4 bases and J 3 bases, with 12 bases left between them.

This clone was seen just once. This chain joins TRBV15 and TRBJ2-3; a weak D match, TRBD2 (6 bases). CDR3 size: 20 residues. Germline CDR1 is LNHNV and CDR2 is YYDKDF (reference sequence). The V and J ends lost 1 base and 2 bases respectively, with 25 bases between them. The CDR3 loop reads CATSRGVAGFVGADTDTQYF. The CDR3 DNA is TGTGCCACCAGCAGAGGAGTGGCGGGATTTGTTGGAGCTGACACAGATACGCAGTATTTT.

The chain carries TRBV6-6 and TRBJ2-7; D is undetermined. The CDR3 consists of 12 residues. CDR1 MNHNY and CDR2 SVGAGI come from the germline V gene (reference sequence). With 0 bases removed from V and 4 bases from J, the gap between germline ends came to 4 bases. The chain's CDR3 is CASSYSLYEQYF. The CDR3 DNA sequence: TGTGCCAGCAGTTACTCCTTATACGAGCAGTACTTC.

The chain combines TRBV9 with TRBJ2-2; 7 nucleotides agree with TRBD1. The J segment lost 4 bases and the V segment lost 2 bases, leaving 8 bases of the junction unmatched. The germline V gene encodes CDR1 SGDLS and CDR2 YYNGEE. The CDR3 covers 16 residues. The CDR3 spells CASSVYRGRGTGELFF. CDR3 DNA: TGTGCCAGCAGCGTCTACAGGGGCCGGGGCACCGGGGAGCTGTTTTTT.

This clone was seen only once. This chain connects TRBV6-1 to TRBJ2-1, with D uncertain. The CDR3 has 13 residues. Trimming took off 5 bases at V and 9 bases at J, with 14 bases between the two ends. The germline CDR1 and CDR2 sequences are MNHNS and SASEGT. The CDR3 DNA sequence: TGTGCCAGCAGTCCCCCCCACAGAGTTGAGCAGTTCTTC. Translation gives CASSPPHRVEQFF.

This chain uses TRBV7-2 with TRBJ1-4, with 8 bases identical to TRBD1. Germline loops: CDR1 SGHTA, CDR2 FQGNSA. Trimming at V came to 4 bases and at J to 6 bases, leaving 4 bases not matched to a gene. The CDR3 loop spans 14 amino acids. CDR3 sequence reads: CASSSDRDYEKLFF. In nucleotides, the CDR3 is TGTGCCAGCAGCTCGGACAGGGATTATGAAAAACTGTTTTTT.

As DNA, the CDR3 is TGCGCCAGCAGCCAGCTGACAGGGAACACTGAAGCTTTCTTT. It yields the protein CASSQLTGNTEAFF. The chain has TRBV4-3 and TRBJ1-1, with D perhaps matching TRBD1 (6 bases). V lost 3 bases and J lost 1, with 9 bases in between. The CDR3 contains 14 residues. Germline CDR1 reads LGHNA; CDR2 reads YSLEER.

V usage is TRBV6-5 and J usage is TRBJ1-2; possibly TRBD1 for D (6 bases). V was trimmed by 6 bases and J by 4 bases, leaving 12 bases between them. Per the germline V gene, CDR1 is MNHEY and CDR2 is SVGAGI. This CDR3 has 13 amino acids. Here the CDR3 DNA reads TGTGCCAGCAGACCTGGACAGTTCTATGGCTACACCTTC. It yields the protein CASRPGQFYGYTF.

The J gene is TRBJ1-1, the V gene TRBV11-2, with D possibly TRBD1 on 5 matching bases. This CDR3 spans 17 amino acids. Trimming took 2 bases from V and 1 from J, leaving 17 bases between them. Germline loops: CDR1 SGHAT, CDR2 FQNNGV. This chain's CDR3 is CASSLWKQTRGNTEAFF. Here the CDR3 DNA reads TGTGCCAGCAGCTTATGGAAACAAACAAGGGGGAACACTGAAGCTTTCTTT.

The CDR3 DNA follows: TGTGCCAGCAGGCCGACAGGGGGCTCTGGGGCCAACGTCCTGACTTTC. Protein: CASRPTGGSGANVLTF. The J gene is TRBJ2-6, the V gene TRBV9, with 9 bases matching TRBD1. V was clipped by 5 bases and J by 0 bases; unmatched bases: 3. CDR1 and CDR2 (germline): SGDLS, YYNGEE. This CDR3 region has 16 residues.

The V call is TRBV4-1, the J call TRBJ2-3; 9 positions match TRBD2. Germline values: CDR1 MGHRA, CDR2 YSYEKL. The trim removed 0 bases at V and 2 bases at J, leaving 6 bases unmatched. The CDR3 loop spans 17 amino acids. CDR3 sequence (DNA): TGCGCCAGCAGCCAAGAGGTTGCGGGGGGGATCACAGATACGCAGTATTTT. Translating it yields CASSQEVAGGITDTQYF.

CDR3 amino acids: CASSQETGMNTEAFF. The CDR3 DNA is TGCGCCAGCAGCCAAGAGACAGGGATGAACACTGAAGCTTTCTTT. V is TRBV4-3 and J is TRBJ1-1, with 7 bases that match TRBD1. This CDR3 is built from 15 residues. J was trimmed by 0 bases and V by 0 bases; bases with no gene match: 1. Germline CDR1 LGHNA, CDR2 YSLEER.

In its sample, this clone was seen once. The chain uses TRBV27 and TRBJ1-2; 7 positions agree with TRBD1. This CDR3 is 14 amino acids long. Per germline, CDR1 MNHEY and CDR2 SMNVEV (reference sequence). V lost 3 bases, J lost 6 bases, and 7 bases stayed unmatched. The DNA for the CDR3 is TGTGCCAGCAGTTTCACCCGAGGGGGCCATGGCTACACCTTC. It codes for CASSFTRGGHGYTF.

This clone was observed once. The J gene is TRBJ2-2, the V gene TRBV7-9, with D unresolved. The germline gives CDR1 SEHNR, CDR2 FQNEAQ (reference sequence). This CDR3 comprises 13 residues. Trimming took 5 bases from V and 5 from J, leaving 9 bases between them. CDR3 protein: CASSPVLTGELFF. The CDR3 bases are TGTGCCAGCAGCCCGGTCCTTACCGGGGAGCTGTTTTTT.

The chain links TRBV19 to TRBJ2-1; 8 bases fit TRBD1. Trimming cost V 1 base and J 4 bases; bases outside gene matches: 6. Per the germline V gene, CDR1 is LNHDA and CDR2 is SQIVND (reference sequence). The CDR3 has 16 amino acids. This CDR3 is CASSIAWRTGYNEQFF. Written as DNA, the CDR3 is TGTGCCAGTAGTATAGCGTGGCGGACAGGGTACAATGAGCAGTTCTTC.